Listed here are 18 T cell receptor beta chains from one sample, sequenced in a study of blood T cell repertoires in COVID-19. Libraries were prepared by immunoSEQ multiplex PCR; TCRdb keeps only in-frame clonotypes and omits some of them. The sample lists roughly 100,000 clones; about 80% were seen once. The source material was peripheral blood. The receptors here all came from a woman over 75 with active or convalescent COVID-19.

The gene calls are TRBV7-2 and TRBJ2-7, with a weak D call TRBD2 (6 bases). The CDR3 sequence is 15 residues long. In germline, CDR1 is SGHTA, CDR2 FQGNSA. V shed 1 base and J shed 3 bases, with 13 bases lying between them. The CDR3 DNA reads TGTGCCAGCAGCTTAGGTTCGGGAGCACTCTACGAGCAGTACTTC. Amino acid sequence: CASSLGSGALYEQYF.

This clone has more than one count but fewer than ten. The chain carries TRBV5-1 and TRBJ1-2; TRBD1 might be the D (5 bases). V was shortened by 0 bases and J by 2 bases, with 8 bases between the two germline ends. Germline V gives CDR1 SGHRS, CDR2 YFSETQ. This CDR3 spans 14 amino acids. CDR3 protein: CASSLGGENYGYTF. The CDR3 DNA is TGCGCCAGCAGCTTGGGGGGCGAAAACTATGGCTACACCTTC. Full variable domain (rest looked up from reference TRBV5-1 and TRBJ1-2): KAGVTQTPRYLIKTRGQQVTLSCSPISGHRSVSWYQQTPGQGLQFLFEYFSETQRNKGNFPGRFSGRQFSNSRSEMNVSTLELGDSALYLCASSLGGENYGYTFGSGTRLTVV.

V and J are TRBV9 and TRBJ2-3, with a possible D match to TRBD2 (7 bases). Trimming took 7 bases from V and 3 from J, leaving 24 bases between them. CDR1 is SGDLS and CDR2 is YYNGEE in the germline V gene. CDR3 length: 17 amino acids. CDR3 DNA sequence: TGTGCCAGCGCTGGAGGGGGAGGGGAGTACCAAACAGATACGCAGTATTTT. Protein: CASAGGGGEYQTDTQYF.

The chain carries TRBV5-8 and TRBJ2-3; the match to TRBD1 covers 9 bases. From germline, CDR1 is SGHTS and CDR2 YDEGEE. CDR3 length equals 15 residues. Trimming at V came to 4 bases and at J to 6 bases, leaving 9 bases not matched to a gene. CDR3 sequence: CASSRGQGGGDTQYF. CDR3 nucleotide sequence: TGTGCCAGCAGCCGGGGACAGGGCGGTGGGGATACGCAGTATTTT. Variable domain in full (rest from reference TRBV5-8 and TRBJ2-3): EAGVTQSPTHLIKTRGQQATLRCSPISGHTSVYWYQQALGLGLQFLLWYDEGEERNRGNFPPRFSGRQFPNYSSELNVNALELEDSALYLCASSRGQGGGDTQYFGPGTRLTVL.

The chain couples TRBV14 to TRBJ2-3; possible D gene TRBD2, 6 bases. V lost 1 base and J 8 bases, leaving 10 bases between the germline ends. In germline, CDR1 is SGHDN, CDR2 FVKESK. The CDR3 consists of 13 residues. The CDR3 sequence is CASSQVKGGTQYF. The CDR3 bases are TGTGCCAGCAGCCAAGTCAAGGGAGGTACGCAGTATTTT.

J is TRBJ1-3 and V is TRBV18; D remains unclear. Germline-derived CDR1 and CDR2 are KGHSH and LQKENI. The CDR3 loop spans 15 amino acids. V was cut by 3 bases and J by 2 bases, with 11 bases left in between. CDR3 loop: CASSPTRGTGNTIYF. CDR3 bases: TGTGCCAGCTCACCGACCAGAGGGACTGGAAACACCATATATTTT.

The V call is TRBV7-2, the J call TRBJ2-7; D perhaps matches TRBD1 (6 bases). The CDR3 runs 14 residues. In germline, CDR1 is SGHTA, CDR2 FQGNSA. V was clipped by 5 bases and J by 2 bases, with 13 bases between them. CDR3 coding DNA: TGTGCCAGCAGCCCCAACAGGGAAGCCTACGAGCAGTACTTC. It translates to CASSPNREAYEQYF.

This clone was seen a single time. The rearrangement uses TRBV6-5 and TRBJ1-4; D possibly corresponds to TRBD1 (6 bases). V lost 7 bases to trimming and J lost 4 bases, with 13 bases between them. Germline lookup yields CDR1 MNHEY and CDR2 SVGAGI. The CDR3 sequence is 14 residues long. CDR3 sequence (DNA): TGTGCCAGCACTCGACAGGTCGATAATGAAAAACTGTTTTTT. It encodes CASTRQVDNEKLFF.

This chain links TRBV9 with TRBJ2-1; 8 bases match TRBD2. Germline V gene data show CDR1 as SGDLS and CDR2 as YYNGEE. The J segment lost 2 bases and the V segment lost 3 bases, leaving 7 bases of the junction unmatched. The CDR3 spans 16 residues. Here the CDR3 DNA reads TGTGCCAGCAGCGGCTACGGGAGGGCCACCTACAATGAGCAGTTCTTC. It yields the protein CASSGYGRATYNEQFF. The whole variable domain, filled in from reference TRBV9 and TRBJ2-1, reads DSGVTQTPKHLITATGQRVTLRCSPRSGDLSVYWYQQSLDQGLQFLIQYYNGEERAKGNILERFSAQQFPDLHSELNLSSLELGDSALYFCASSGYGRATYNEQFFGPGTRLTVL.

The J gene is TRBJ1-2, the V gene TRBV12-3 or TRBV12-4; D call uncertain. Trimming cost V 6 bases and J 8 bases, with 13 bases left between them. CDR3 size: 12 residues. The CDR3 coding sequence is TGTGCCAGCAGCCGCGAGCGGAACGGCTACACCTTC. Its protein product is CASSRERNGYTF.

V is TRBV5-1 and J is TRBJ2-2, with D possibly being TRBD1 (5 bases). This CDR3 spans 14 amino acids. Germline CDR1 SGHRS, CDR2 YFSETQ. V lost 4 bases and J 1 base, leaving 8 bases between the germline ends. The CDR3 spells CASSNGQNTGELFF. CDR3 coding DNA: TGCGCCAGCAGCAATGGACAGAACACCGGGGAGCTGTTTTTT.

This clone was counted between two and nine times. This chain joins TRBV19 and TRBJ1-5, with 7 nucleotides matching TRBD1. Germline assignment: CDR1 LNHDA and CDR2 SQIVND (reference sequence). Trimming cost V 3 bases and J 3 bases; bases outside gene matches: 8. This CDR3 is built from 16 residues. CDR3 DNA sequence: TGTGCCAGTAGTATGGGGCCCGGGACAGCCAATCAGCCCCAGCATTTT. It codes for CASSMGPGTANQPQHF.

This clone was counted once. The chain has TRBV18 and TRBJ2-2, with TRBD2 matching 9 bases. The germline V gene encodes CDR1 KGHSH and CDR2 LQKENI. This CDR3 is 16 amino acids long. J gave up 5 bases and V 6 bases, and 10 bases lay outside the gene matches. In nucleotides, the CDR3 is TGTGCCAGCTCGCTTTTAGCGGGAGTGGAGACCGGGGAGCTGTTTTTT. The encoded protein is CASSLLAGVETGELFF.

This clone was found once. The chain combines TRBV7-2 with TRBJ2-1, with 11 bases lining up with TRBD2. Germline V gene data show CDR1 as SGHTA and CDR2 as FQGNSA. Germline trimming cut 2 bases from V and 1 base from J; bases unmatched to any gene: 10. This CDR3 has 19 residues. CDR3 amino acids: CASSLLSGGGKLSYNEQFF. In DNA form, the CDR3 reads TGTGCCAGCAGCTTACTTAGCGGGGGGGGAAAACTGTCCTACAATGAGCAGTTCTTC. Full variable domain (remainder filled in from reference TRBV7-2 and TRBJ2-1): GAGVSQSPSNKVTEKGKDVELRCDPISGHTALYWYRQSLGQGLEFLIYFQGNSAPDKSGLPSDRFSAERTGGSVSTLTIQRTQQEDSAVYLCASSLLSGGGKLSYNEQFFGPGTRLTVL.

V usage is TRBV2 and J usage is TRBJ2-5; 11 bases line up with TRBD1. The CDR3 is 16 residues long. CDR1 SNHLY and CDR2 FYNNEI come from the germline V gene. Trimming took 7 bases from V and 2 from J; bases not matched to a gene: 9. CDR3 in amino acids: CASTLGQGDTQETQYF. The CDR3 DNA sequence: TGTGCCAGCACCCTGGGACAGGGGGATACTCAAGAGACCCAGTACTTC.

Only a few counts were recorded for this clone. This chain uses TRBV4-3 with TRBJ2-3; the D is unclear. Germline assignment: CDR1 LGHNA and CDR2 YSLEER. The CDR3 runs 14 residues. V lost 1 base and J 5 bases, leaving 10 bases between the germline ends. Here the CDR3 reads CASSQAVQEDTQYF. In DNA form, the CDR3 reads TGCGCCAGCAGCCAAGCAGTGCAGGAAGATACGCAGTATTTT.

V gene TRBV19 combines with J gene TRBJ1-1; weak D call: TRBD1 (5 bases). This CDR3 has 13 amino acids. The V gene lost 3 bases and the J gene lost 6 bases, with 11 bases spanning the gap. Looked up from germline, CDR1 is LNHDA and CDR2 is SQIVND (reference sequence). The DNA for the CDR3 is TGTGCCAGTAGTATCCGCCGGGACTCTGAAGCTTTCTTT. Its translation: CASSIRRDSEAFF.

This clone was counted ten times or more. The rearrangement links TRBV2 to TRBJ1-5; 10 bases align to TRBD1. CDR3 length: 15 amino acids. Germline lookup yields CDR1 SNHLY and CDR2 FYNNEI. Unmatched junction bases numbered 4, after V lost 2 bases and J lost 6 bases. CDR3 in amino acids: CASSENGQGVQPQHF. CDR3 in DNA: TGTGCCAGCAGTGAAAATGGACAGGGGGTTCAGCCCCAGCATTTT.